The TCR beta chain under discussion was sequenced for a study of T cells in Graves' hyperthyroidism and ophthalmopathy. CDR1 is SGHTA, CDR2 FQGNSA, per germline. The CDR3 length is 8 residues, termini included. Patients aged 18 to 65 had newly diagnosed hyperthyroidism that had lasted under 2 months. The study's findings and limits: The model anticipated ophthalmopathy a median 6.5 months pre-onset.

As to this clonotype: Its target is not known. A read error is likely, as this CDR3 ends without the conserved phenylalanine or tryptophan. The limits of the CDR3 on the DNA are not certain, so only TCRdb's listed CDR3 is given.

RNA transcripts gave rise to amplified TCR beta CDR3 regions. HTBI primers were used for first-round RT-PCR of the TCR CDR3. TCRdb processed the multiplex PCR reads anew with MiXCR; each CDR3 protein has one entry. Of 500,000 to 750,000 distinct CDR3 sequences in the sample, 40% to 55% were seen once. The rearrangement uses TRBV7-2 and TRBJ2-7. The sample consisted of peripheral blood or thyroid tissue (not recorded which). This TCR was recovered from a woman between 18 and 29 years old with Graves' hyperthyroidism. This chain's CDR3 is CASSHLTP.